The sequence of this T cell receptor beta chain was determined in a study of Graves' ophthalmopathy and Graves' hyperthyroidism (dated by TCRdb to between 2017 and 2018). About the study as a whole: Peripheral blood was collected at initial diagnosis, before any treatment. TCR beta repertoire signatures were used to distinguish Graves' ophthalmopathy from Graves' hyperthyroidism and to predict progression to ophthalmopathy. In total, approximately 140 blood samples were TCR-sequenced: fewer than 50 ophthalmopathy, under 85 hyperthyroidism and around 17 hyperthyroidism-to-ophthalmopathy patients. To explore V-J signatures that distinguish ophthalmopathy from hyperthyroidism, a discovery set of 100 patients was enrolled, made up of around 44 with ophthalmopathy and fewer than 60 with stable hyperthyroidism. An independent validation cohort comprised 18 hyperthyroidism patients and 15 to 17 patients who later progressed from hyperthyroidism to ophthalmopathy. In six hyperthyroidism patients, the T-cell repertoire of thyroid tissue was compared with the T-cell repertoire of blood. Once sampling was done, hyperthyroidism patients were given methimazole at a starting dose of 30 mg daily, while ophthalmopathy patients were given high-dose intravenous methylprednisolone. The approximately 90 discovery patients were randomly split 7:3 into training and test sets. Results and caveats for the whole study, not just this receptor: Sample size was not predetermined statistically, and investigators were not blinded to group allocation. Most expanded thyroid clonotypes with frequency above 0.001 were also detected in blood, suggesting blood repertoires may reflect the thyroid immune response. The 13-signature model separated ophthalmopathy from stable hyperthyroidism with roughly 88% sensitivity and roughly 84% specificity in cross-validation, and 80%/75% in the test set. In validation, the model predicted ophthalmopathy progression with about 70% sensitivity and approximately 75% specificity; 12 predicted patients were CT-confirmed with GO in a median of approximately six months.

TCR beta CDR3 regions were amplified from RNA transcripts for repertoire sequencing. The first round was an RT-PCR using HTBI primers with the Qiagen OneStep RT-PCR kit, and this first round was followed by a second-round multiplex PCR, then size selection and purification. Libraries were sequenced paired-end with 100 bp reads on an Illumina HiSeq2000. The study's own analysis went as follows. Reads were processed with SOAPnuke, discarding reads with adapters, uncalled bases, mean Phred below 15, or no exact constant-primer or identifier match. COPE v1.2.5 was used to merge high-quality paired reads. Unique nucleotide sequences were defined as clonotypes and aligned to IMGT TRB V, D and J references using MiTCR v1.1. Analysis was restricted to V-J combinations with a frequency above 0.0001, which covered 99.2% of repertoires. For each V-J combination, a TCR clonal expansion and chaos score was defined as F50 clonal expansion divided by the chaos observed in the TCRdist matrix. Welch's t-statistics and random forest were used to reduce features to 13 V-J combinations, which were fed into a naive Bayes classifier. Thyroid-blood repertoire similarity was quantified with the Morisita-Horn index. TCRdb reworked the public reads: Q25 trimming with fastp, MiXCR clone assembly, productive beta chains retained. Merged by CDR3 protein, the rows form single entries marked with the most common genes and DNA. TCRdb's processing, not the study's, gives the V and J calls here. The sample profile shows around 400,000 distinct CDR3 sequences; around 16% of them were found once. In total, the top ten clones hold around 1.5% of the sample.

Ophthalmopathy patients were characterized by moderately to severely active disease, a Clinical Activity Score of at least 3, a NOSPECS grade of at least 4, and a disease duration under 3 months. Patients with other autoimmune diseases, uncontrolled infections, pregnancy or lactation were excluded. Diagnosis was based on clinical symptoms, serum thyroxine, TRAb, thyroid ultrasound and orbital computed tomography. Using Ficoll-Paque density gradient centrifugation, PBMCs were isolated from 10 ml of fresh peripheral blood. Total RNA was extracted using Trizol reagent, and RNA quality was checked on an Agilent 2100 Bioanalyzer. This clonotype was seen ten or more times. Its target antigen remains unknown. Base qualities are not recorded, but no much larger clone differs from it by a single base. Reading the germline V gene gives CDR1 MDHEN and CDR2 SYDVKM. Cut back by 2 bases and 0 bases, the V and J ends lie 14 bases apart. The CDR3 runs 17 amino acids, cysteine and phenylalanine included. This entry keeps only the CDR3 DNA: 51 bases, framed from base 1.

Material: peripheral blood. The receptor chain draws on TRBV28 and TRBJ1-5; the D gene is unclear. The receptor was derived from a woman between 18 and 30 years old with Graves' ophthalmopathy. Donor details come from another sample of the same person, matched by shared clones. The sequenced DNA: TGTGCCAGCAGTTTAAGCGGTCGTGGTTTTAGCAATCAGCCCCAGCATTTT. Its amino acids are CASSLSGRGFSNQPQHF.